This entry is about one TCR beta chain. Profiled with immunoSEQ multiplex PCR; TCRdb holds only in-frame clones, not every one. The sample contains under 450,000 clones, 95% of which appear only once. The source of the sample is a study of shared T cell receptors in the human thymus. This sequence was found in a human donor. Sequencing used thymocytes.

The CDR3 spells CASSTGTDPSTDTQYF. The CDR3 DNA is TGTGCCAGCAGTACCGGGACAGATCCTAGCACAGATACGCAGTATTTT. The chain couples TRBV28 to TRBJ2-3, with 7 bases aligning to TRBD1. Germline V CDR1 and CDR2: MDHEN, SYDVKM. Trimming cost V 5 bases and J 0 bases; bases outside gene matches: 8. CDR3 length: 16 amino acids.